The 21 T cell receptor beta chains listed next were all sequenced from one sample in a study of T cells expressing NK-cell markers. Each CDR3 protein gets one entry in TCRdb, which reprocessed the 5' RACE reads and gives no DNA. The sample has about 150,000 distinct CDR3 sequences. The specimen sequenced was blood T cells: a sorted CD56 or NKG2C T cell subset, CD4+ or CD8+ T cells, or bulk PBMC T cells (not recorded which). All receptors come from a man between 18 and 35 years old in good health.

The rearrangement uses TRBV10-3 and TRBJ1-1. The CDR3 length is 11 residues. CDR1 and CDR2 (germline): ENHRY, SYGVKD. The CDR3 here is CATWGRTEAFF.

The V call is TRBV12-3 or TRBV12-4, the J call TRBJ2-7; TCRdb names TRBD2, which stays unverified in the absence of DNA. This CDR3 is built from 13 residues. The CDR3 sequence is CASGPFMGDEQYF.

CDR3 loop: CASSRLALGTDTQYF. V gene TRBV7-9 combines with J gene TRBJ2-3; TCRdb returns TRBD1, unconfirmable since there is no DNA. This CDR3 is 15 amino acids long. CDR1 is SEHNR and CDR2 is FQNEAQ in the germline V gene (reference sequence).

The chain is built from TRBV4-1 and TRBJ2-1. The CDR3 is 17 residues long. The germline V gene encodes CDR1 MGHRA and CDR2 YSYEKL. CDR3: CASSHQLAGGSYNEQFF.

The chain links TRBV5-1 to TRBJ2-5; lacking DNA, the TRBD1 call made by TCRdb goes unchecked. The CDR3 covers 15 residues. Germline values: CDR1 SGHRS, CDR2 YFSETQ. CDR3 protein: CASSSQGALEETQYF.

This CDR3 is CASSPGTGYNYGYTF. This sequence joins TRBV6-1 and TRBJ1-2; TCRdb picks TRBD1, but there is no DNA to check that call. This CDR3 spans 15 amino acids. Germline values: CDR1 MNHNS, CDR2 SASEGT.

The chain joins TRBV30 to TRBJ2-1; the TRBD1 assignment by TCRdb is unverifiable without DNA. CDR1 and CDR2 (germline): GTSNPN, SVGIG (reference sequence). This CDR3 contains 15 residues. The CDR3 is CAWSLGTGRYNEQFF.

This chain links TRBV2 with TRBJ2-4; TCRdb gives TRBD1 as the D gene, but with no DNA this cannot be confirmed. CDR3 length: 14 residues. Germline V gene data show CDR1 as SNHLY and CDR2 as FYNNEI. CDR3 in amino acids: CASSFPGQGDIQYF.

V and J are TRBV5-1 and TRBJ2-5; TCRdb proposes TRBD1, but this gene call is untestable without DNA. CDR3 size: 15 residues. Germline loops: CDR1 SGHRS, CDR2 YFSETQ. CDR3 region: CASSYRQGKQETQYF.

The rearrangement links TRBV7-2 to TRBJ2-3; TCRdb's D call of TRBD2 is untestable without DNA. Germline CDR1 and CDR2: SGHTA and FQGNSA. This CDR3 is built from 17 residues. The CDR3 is CASSSPEEGYFTDTQYF.

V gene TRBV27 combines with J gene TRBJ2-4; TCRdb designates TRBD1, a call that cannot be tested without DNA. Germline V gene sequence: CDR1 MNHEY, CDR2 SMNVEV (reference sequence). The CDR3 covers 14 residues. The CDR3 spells CASSLTGLQAIQYF.

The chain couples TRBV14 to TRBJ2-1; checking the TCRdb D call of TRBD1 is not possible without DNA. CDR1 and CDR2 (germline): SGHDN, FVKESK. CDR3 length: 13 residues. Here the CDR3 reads CASSPQGYNEQFF.

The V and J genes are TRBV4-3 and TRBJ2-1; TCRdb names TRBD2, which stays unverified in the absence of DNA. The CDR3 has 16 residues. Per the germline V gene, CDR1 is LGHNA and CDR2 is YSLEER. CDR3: CASSQDWSGVGNEQFF.

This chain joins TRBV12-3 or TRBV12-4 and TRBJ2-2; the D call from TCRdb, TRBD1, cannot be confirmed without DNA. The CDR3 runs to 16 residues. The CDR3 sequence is CASSHLRQGGAGELFF.

CDR3 residues: CASSFPDWTDSYNEQFF. The V call is TRBV7-9, the J call TRBJ2-1; absent DNA, TCRdb's TRBD1 call cannot be checked. This CDR3 contains 17 residues. The germline V gene encodes CDR1 SEHNR and CDR2 FQNEAQ (reference sequence). Full variable domain (outside the CDR3, taken from reference TRBV7-9 and TRBJ2-1): DTGVSQNPRHKITKRGQNVTFRCDPISEHNRLYWYRQTLGQGPEFLTYFQNEAQLEKSRLLSDRFSAERPKGSFSTLEIQRTEQGDSAMYLCASSFPDWTDSYNEQFFGPGTRLTVL.

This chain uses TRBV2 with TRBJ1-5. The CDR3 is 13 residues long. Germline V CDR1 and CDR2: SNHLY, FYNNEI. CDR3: CASRRQNNQPQHF.

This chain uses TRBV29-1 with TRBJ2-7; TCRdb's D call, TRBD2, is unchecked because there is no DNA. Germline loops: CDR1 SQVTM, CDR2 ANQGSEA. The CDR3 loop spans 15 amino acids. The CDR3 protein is CSVALAGGSLYEQYF.

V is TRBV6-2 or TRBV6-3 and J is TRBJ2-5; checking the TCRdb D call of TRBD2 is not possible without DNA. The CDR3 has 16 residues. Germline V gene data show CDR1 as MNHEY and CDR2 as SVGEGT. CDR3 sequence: CASTPGGRGSQETQYF.

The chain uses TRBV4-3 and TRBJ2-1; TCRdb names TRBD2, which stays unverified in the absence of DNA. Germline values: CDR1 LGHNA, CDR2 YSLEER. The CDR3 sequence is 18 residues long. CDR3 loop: CASSQTHGTSGFYNEQFF.

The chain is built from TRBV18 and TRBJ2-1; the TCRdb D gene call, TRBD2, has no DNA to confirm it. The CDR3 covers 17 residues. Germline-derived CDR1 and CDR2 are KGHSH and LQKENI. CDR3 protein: CASSPQPGLAPYNEQFF.

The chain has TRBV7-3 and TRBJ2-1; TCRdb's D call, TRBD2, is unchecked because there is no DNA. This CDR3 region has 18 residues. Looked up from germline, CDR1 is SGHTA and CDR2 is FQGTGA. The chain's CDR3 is CASSLTQTSRGNLDEQFF.